Listed below are T cell receptor beta chains from one sample, sequenced in a study of T cells after yellow fever vaccination. TCRdb used MiXCR to reprocess the 5' RACE reads, holding one entry per CDR3 protein. The sample shows 300,000 to 400,000 distinct CDR3 sequences, about 6.2% of them seen only once. The material sequenced was PBMCs, taken 5 days after the yellow fever booster vaccination. These receptors were collected from a man aged 30 to 39 who received the YFV17D yellow fever vaccine. CDR3s include the opening cysteine and the closing phenylalanine or tryptophan. A D gene is named only where the DNA matches it firmly. A clone size is listed for some rows: how often the clone was seen (once, few, many), or a class if it is expanded.

v_gene	abundance	j_gene	d_gene	CDR3aa	CDR3nt
TRBV20-1	.	TRBJ2-1	TRBD2	CSARFSGLAVPIAFF	TGCAGTGCTAGATTTTCGGGACTAGCGGTACCAATCGCGTTCTTC
TRBV7-2	.	TRBJ2-1	TRBD2	CASSLGGLAGDNEQFF	TGTGCCAGCAGCTTAGGTGGCCTAGCGGGAGACAATGAGCAGTTCTTC
TRBV28	many	TRBJ1-2	.	CASSLSGYGYTF	TGTGCCAGCAGTTTATCAGGGTACGGCTACACCTTC
TRBV30	few	TRBJ1-1	.	CACSYRDMNTEAFF	TGTGCCTGTTCGTATCGGGATATGAACACTGAAGCTTTCTTT
TRBV19	few	TRBJ2-2	.	CASSIGRANTGELFF	TGTGCCAGTAGTATCGGGAGAGCGAACACCGGGGAGCTGTTTTTT
TRBV7-3	.	TRBJ2-2	.	CASSLGGPSNTGELFF	TGTGCCAGCAGCTTGGGGGGCCCTTCGAACACCGGGGAGCTGTTTTTT
TRBV5-1	few	TRBJ1-3	.	CASSLASPQEGNTIYF	TGCGCCAGCAGCTTGGCCTCGCCTCAGGAAGGAAACACCATATATTTT
TRBV12-3/TRBV12-4	many	TRBJ2-2	.	CASSLDPLGTGELFF	TGTGCCAGCAGTTTAGACCCCCTGGGCACCGGGGAGCTGTTTTTT
TRBV7-9	few	TRBJ2-7	TRBD2	CASSLALSGTNEQYF	TGTGCCAGCAGCTTAGCTCTGAGCGGGACTAACGAGCAGTACTTC
TRBV5-1	many	TRBJ2-2	TRBD2	CASSFGLAGGPNTGELFF	TGCGCCAGCAGCTTCGGACTAGCGGGAGGCCCCAACACCGGGGAGCTGTTTTTT
TRBV20-1	few	TRBJ2-1	TRBD2	CSASRPTGTSSYNEQFF	TGCAGTGCTAGCCGCCCAACCGGGACTAGCTCCTACAATGAGCAGTTCTTC
TRBV5-1	many	TRBJ2-3	.	CASSLAGPGTDTQYF	TGCGCCAGCAGCTTGGCTGGCCCCGGCACAGATACGCAGTATTTT
TRBV20-1	many	TRBJ1-4	.	CSPGVVGEKLFF	TGCAGTCCGGGGGTGGTCGGCGAAAAACTGTTTTTT
TRBV29-1	many	TRBJ2-7	.	CSARQTYEQYF	TGCAGCGCCAGACAGACCTACGAGCAGTACTTC
TRBV20-1	few	TRBJ2-5	.	CSARKLDGLNGETQYF	TGCAGTGCCCGAAAACTGGACGGCCTGAACGGAGAGACCCAGTACTTC
TRBV18	few	TRBJ2-7	.	CASSPATPLKYEQYF	TGTGCCAGCTCACCAGCGACCCCACTAAAATACGAGCAGTACTTC
TRBV27	.	TRBJ2-5	.	CASSFVNQETQYF	TGTGCCAGCAGTTTCGTGAACCAAGAGACCCAGTACTTC
TRBV6-2/TRBV6-3	many	TRBJ2-1	.	CASRKQGSNEQFF	TGTGCCAGCAGGAAACAGGGTTCGAATGAGCAGTTCTTC
TRBV4-2	.	TRBJ2-5	TRBD2	CASSPLAGNQETQYF	TGTGCCAGCAGCCCGCTAGCGGGAAACCAAGAGACCCAGTACTTC
TRBV20-1	few	TRBJ1-1	.	CSGTGIGTANTEAFF	TGCAGTGGAACGGGGATCGGGACGGCGAACACTGAAGCTTTCTTT